This T cell receptor beta chain was sequenced in a study of T-cell reconstitution after alpha-beta-depleted transplantation in children. Unique molecular identifiers were incorporated during preparation of the TCRbeta library. TCRdb reprocessed the PCR reads via MiXCR and lists one record per CDR3 protein. The sample has roughly 490,000 distinct CDR3 sequences, 10% to 12% seen once. Study results and limitations: TCRbeta diversity was high at day 60 in some patients (a result of surviving recipient T cells and thymic progenitors). About two months after transplant, alpha-beta T cells reportedly came from several hundred expanded graft clones. A year post-transplant, T-cell counts and diversity derived mostly from newly produced T cells.

There are a few counts of this clonotype. Its antigen is not known. CDR3 size: 14 residues. Trimming at V came to 5 bases and at J to 11 bases, leaving 5 bases not matched to a gene. Germline V gene data show CDR1 as MNHEY and CDR2 as SMNVEV (reference sequence). This chain uses TRBV27 with TRBJ1-6; 11 bases are a match to TRBD1. Sequences were derived from PBMCs, mostly from graft donor cells, sampled 180 days after TCRalphabeta/CD19-depleted stem cell transplant. The sequence derives from a female patient aged 2-10 years who had a stem cell transplant for aplastic anemia, so the T cells may come from the graft donor. This CDR3 is CASSPRTGGAPLHF. Written as DNA, the CDR3 is TGTGCCAGCAGTCCCCGGACAGGGGGCGCACCCCTCCACTTT.